The table lists the clone carrying this T cell receptor (beta chain) with a few counts. Antigen unknown. Trimming shortened V by 6 bases and J by 4 bases, and 16 bases separated the two germline ends. The germline gives CDR1 MNHEY, CDR2 SVGAGI. The CDR3 contains 15 residues. These data are taken from a study of T-cell memory formation after mild COVID-19. Study-level information: Clusters were largely donor specific. Study findings and constraints: Contracting CD8+ clones were enriched in EMRA, CD4+ mainly in CM and EM.

TCRdb re-derived calls from the 5' RACE reads in MiXCR, one entry per CDR3 protein. The table includes roughly 100,000 distinct CDR3 sequences, more than 15% detected once. The origin of this receptor is an adult woman who had mild COVID-19 (a few samples of this study predate the infection). Cell type and time point are not known. The sample was PBMCs or a T cell subset sorted from them (not recorded which). The chain couples TRBV6-5 to TRBJ2-1, with D unclear. CDR3 sequence (DNA): TGTGCCAGCAGCCTCAGTGTGGCCCTATACAATGAGCAGTTCTTC. This gives the protein CASSLSVALYNEQFF.